The clone carrying this TCR beta chain has a handful of counts. Its antigen is unknown. The table came from immunoSEQ multiplex PCR; TCRdb's copy has only in-frame clones and leaves some out. Among tens of thousands of clones, roughly 78% were seen once, and the ten largest hold approximately 35%. This specimen comes from a study of PD-1 blockade in classical Hodgkin lymphoma. Turning to the study itself: Each patient was given nivolumab 3 mg/kg through a vein every 2 weeks. General observations from the study: The authors excluded patients who started nivolumab under 1 year after ASCT. Underlying causes for the observed repertoire differences were not defined, possibly disease activity or prior therapy.

The CDR3 extends over 15 amino acids. V was shortened by 2 bases and J by 0 bases, with 9 bases between the two germline ends. CDR1 is SGHNT and CDR2 is YENEEA in the germline V gene. Sample time point: cycle 4 day 1 (C4D1), after 5 to 7 weeks of nivolumab. Brentuximab vedotin exposure varied among the patients, all of whom had relapsed after autologous stem cell transplantation. The specimen was peripheral blood mononuclear cells (PBMCs), collected before the fourth cycle of nivolumab. The chain recombines TRBV11-3 with TRBJ2-3; weak D call: TRBD1 (6 bases). The source of this sequence is a human donor with classical Hodgkin lymphoma. The CDR3 DNA is TGTGCCAGCAGCTTACAGGGGATTAGCACAGATACGCAGTATTTT. This encodes CASSLQGISTDTQYF.